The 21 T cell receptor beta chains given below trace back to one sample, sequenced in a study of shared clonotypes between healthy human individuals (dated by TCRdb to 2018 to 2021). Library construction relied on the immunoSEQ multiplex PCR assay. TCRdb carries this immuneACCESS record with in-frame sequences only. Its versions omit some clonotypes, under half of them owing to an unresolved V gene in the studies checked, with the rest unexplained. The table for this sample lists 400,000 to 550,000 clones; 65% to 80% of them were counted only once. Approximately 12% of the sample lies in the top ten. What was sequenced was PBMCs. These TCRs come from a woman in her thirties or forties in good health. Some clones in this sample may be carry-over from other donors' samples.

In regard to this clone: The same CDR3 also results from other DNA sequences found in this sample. The CDR3 is CASRRGQGSYEQYF. As DNA, the CDR3 is TGTGCCAGCAGACGCGGACAGGGCTCCTACGAGCAGTACTTC. The gene calls are TRBV6-5 and TRBJ2-7; 8 nucleotides line up with TRBD1. After removal of 6 bases from V and 0 bases from J, the junction contained 4 bases not matched to a gene. Germline CDR1 is MNHEY and CDR2 is SVGAGI. The CDR3 runs to 14 residues.

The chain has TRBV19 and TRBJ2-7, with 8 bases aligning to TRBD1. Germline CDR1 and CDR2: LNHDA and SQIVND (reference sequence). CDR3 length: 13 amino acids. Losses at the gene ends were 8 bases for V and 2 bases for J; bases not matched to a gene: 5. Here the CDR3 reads CASGQTGAYEQYF. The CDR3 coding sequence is TGTGCCAGTGGTCAGACAGGGGCCTACGAGCAGTACTTC.

This CDR3 is CASSLRGRGANYGYTF. The CDR3 coding sequence is TGTGCCAGCAGTTTAAGGGGGCGCGGGGCTAACTATGGCTACACCTTC. V usage is TRBV28 and J usage is TRBJ1-2; 7 bases match TRBD1. Germline-derived CDR1 and CDR2 are MDHEN and SYDVKM. The V gene end was trimmed by 2 bases and the J gene end by 0 bases; junction bases not matched to a gene: 6. This CDR3 has 16 amino acids.

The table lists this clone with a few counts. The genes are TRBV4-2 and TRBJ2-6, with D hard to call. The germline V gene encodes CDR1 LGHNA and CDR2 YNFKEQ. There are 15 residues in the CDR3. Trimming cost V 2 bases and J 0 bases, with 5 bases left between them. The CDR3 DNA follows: TGTGCCAGCAGCCAATCATTCTCTGGGGCCAACGTCCTGACTTTC. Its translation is CASSQSFSGANVLTF.

CDR3 sequence reads: CASSDRGNSPLHF. The DNA of the CDR3 is TGTGCCAGCAGTGACAGGGGAAATTCACCCCTCCACTTT. J is TRBJ1-6 and V is TRBV2; D perhaps matches TRBD1 (6 bases). Trimming took 3 bases from V and 7 from J, leaving 7 bases between them. Germline V gene lookup returns CDR1 SNHLY and CDR2 FYNNEI. CDR3 length equals 13 residues.

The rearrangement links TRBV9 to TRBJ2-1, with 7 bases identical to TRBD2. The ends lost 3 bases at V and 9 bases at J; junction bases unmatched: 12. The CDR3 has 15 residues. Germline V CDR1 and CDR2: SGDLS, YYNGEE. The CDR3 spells CASSGTTSLRGEQFF. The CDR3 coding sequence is TGTGCCAGCAGCGGGACGACTAGCTTGCGGGGTGAGCAGTTCTTC.

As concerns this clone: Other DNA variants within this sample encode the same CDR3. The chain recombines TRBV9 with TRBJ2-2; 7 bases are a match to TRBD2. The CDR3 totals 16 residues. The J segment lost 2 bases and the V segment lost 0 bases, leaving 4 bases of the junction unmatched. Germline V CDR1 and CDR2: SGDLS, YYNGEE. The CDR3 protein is CASSVGASGNTGELFF. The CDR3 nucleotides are TGTGCCAGCAGCGTAGGTGCTAGCGGCAACACCGGGGAGCTGTTTTTT.

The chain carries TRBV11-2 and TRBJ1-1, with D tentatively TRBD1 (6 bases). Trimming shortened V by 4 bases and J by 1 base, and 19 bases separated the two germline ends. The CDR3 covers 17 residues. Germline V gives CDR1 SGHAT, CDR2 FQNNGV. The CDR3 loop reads CASSSMDSYRKNTEAFF. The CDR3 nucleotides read TGTGCCAGCAGCTCCATGGACAGTTATCGCAAGAACACTGAAGCTTTCTTT.

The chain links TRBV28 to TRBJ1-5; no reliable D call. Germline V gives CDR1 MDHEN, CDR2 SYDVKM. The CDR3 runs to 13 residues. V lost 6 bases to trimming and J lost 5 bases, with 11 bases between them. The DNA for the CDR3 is TGTGCCAGCAGCCGCGGAAAGTATCAGCCCCAGCATTTT. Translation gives CASSRGKYQPQHF.

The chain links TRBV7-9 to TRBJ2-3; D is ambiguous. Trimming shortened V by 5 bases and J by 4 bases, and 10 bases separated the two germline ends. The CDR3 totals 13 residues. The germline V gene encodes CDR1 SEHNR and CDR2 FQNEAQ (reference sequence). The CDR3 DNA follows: TGTGCCAGCAGCAACCCGAACTCAGATACGCAGTATTTT. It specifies CASSNPNSDTQYF.

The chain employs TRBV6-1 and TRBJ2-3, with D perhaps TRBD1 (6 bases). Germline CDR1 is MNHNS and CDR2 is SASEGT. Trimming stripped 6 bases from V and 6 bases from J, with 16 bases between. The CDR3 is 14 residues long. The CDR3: CASSQGSIADTQYF. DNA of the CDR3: TGTGCCAGCAGCCAGGGGTCTATAGCTGATACGCAGTATTTT.

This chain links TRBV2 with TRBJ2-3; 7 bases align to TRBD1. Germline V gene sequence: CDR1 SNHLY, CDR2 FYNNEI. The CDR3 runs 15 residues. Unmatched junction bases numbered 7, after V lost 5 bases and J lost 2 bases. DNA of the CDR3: TGTGCCAGCAGTCTCCGGGACAGTAACACAGATACGCAGTATTTT. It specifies CASSLRDSNTDTQYF.

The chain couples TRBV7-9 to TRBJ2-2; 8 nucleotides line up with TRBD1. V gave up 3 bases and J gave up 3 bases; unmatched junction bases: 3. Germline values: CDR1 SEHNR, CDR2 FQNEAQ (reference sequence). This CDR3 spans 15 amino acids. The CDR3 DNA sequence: TGTGCCAGCAGCTTCAACAGGGGGGACACCGGGGAGCTGTTTTTT. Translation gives CASSFNRGDTGELFF.

The CDR3 sequence is CASSEGTSGKTDTQYF. CDR3 DNA: TGTGCCAGCAGTGAGGGGACTAGCGGGAAGACAGATACGCAGTATTTT. The chain employs TRBV6-1 and TRBJ2-3; 13 bases match TRBD2. V lost 3 bases to trimming and J lost 3 bases; unmatched junction nucleotides: 3. Germline V gene sequence: CDR1 MNHNS, CDR2 SASEGT. CDR3 length equals 16 residues.

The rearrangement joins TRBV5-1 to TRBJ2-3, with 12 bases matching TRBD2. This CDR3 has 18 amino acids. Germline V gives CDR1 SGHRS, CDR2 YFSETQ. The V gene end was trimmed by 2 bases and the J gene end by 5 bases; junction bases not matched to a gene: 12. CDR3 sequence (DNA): TGCGCCAGCAGCTTCGACCCCCCGGGACTAGCGGGTCGAGATACGCAGTATTTT. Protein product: CASSFDPPGLAGRDTQYF. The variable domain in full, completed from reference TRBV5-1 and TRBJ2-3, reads KAGVTQTPRYLIKTRGQQVTLSCSPISGHRSVSWYQQTPGQGLQFLFEYFSETQRNKGNFPGRFSGRQFSNSRSEMNVSTLELGDSALYLCASSFDPPGLAGRDTQYFGPGTRLTVL.

CDR3 sequence reads: CATSRDYVQGQEKLFF. In DNA form, the CDR3 reads TGTGCCACCAGCAGAGATTATGTTCAGGGACAGGAAAAACTGTTTTTT. The rearrangement joins TRBV15 to TRBJ1-4; 7 nucleotides match TRBD1. V lost 0 bases, J lost 8 bases, and 9 bases stayed unmatched. The germline gives CDR1 LNHNV, CDR2 YYDKDF (reference sequence). The CDR3 runs 16 residues.

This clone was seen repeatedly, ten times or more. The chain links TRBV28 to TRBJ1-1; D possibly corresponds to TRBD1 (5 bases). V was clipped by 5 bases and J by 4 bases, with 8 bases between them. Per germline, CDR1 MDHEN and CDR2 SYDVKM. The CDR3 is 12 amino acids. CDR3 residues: CASSVGGTEAFF. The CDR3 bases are TGTGCCAGCAGTGTGGGGGGCACTGAAGCTTTCTTT.

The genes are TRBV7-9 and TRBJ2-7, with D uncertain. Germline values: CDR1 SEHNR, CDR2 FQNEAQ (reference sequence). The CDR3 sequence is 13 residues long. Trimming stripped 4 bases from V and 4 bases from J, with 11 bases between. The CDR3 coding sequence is TGTGCCAGCAGCTCCCCTGGCTATTACGAGCAGTACTTC. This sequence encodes CASSSPGYYEQYF.

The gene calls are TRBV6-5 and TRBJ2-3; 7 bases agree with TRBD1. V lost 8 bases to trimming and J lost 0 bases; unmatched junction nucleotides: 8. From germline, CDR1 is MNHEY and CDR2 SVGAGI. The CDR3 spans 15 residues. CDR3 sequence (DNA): TGTGCCAGCGCCCGACAGGGCGTTAGCACAGATACGCAGTATTTT. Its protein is CASARQGVSTDTQYF.

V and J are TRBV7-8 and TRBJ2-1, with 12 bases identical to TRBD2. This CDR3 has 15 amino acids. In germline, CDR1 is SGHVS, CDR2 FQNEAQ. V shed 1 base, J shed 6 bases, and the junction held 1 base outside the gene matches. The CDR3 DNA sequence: TGTGCCAGCAGCTTAGGGACTAGCGGGATCAATGAGCAGTTCTTC. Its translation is CASSLGTSGINEQFF.

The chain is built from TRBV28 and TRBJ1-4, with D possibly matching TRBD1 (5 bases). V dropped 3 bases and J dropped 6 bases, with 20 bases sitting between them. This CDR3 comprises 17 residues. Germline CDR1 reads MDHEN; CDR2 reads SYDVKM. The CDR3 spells CASSFWTKTGSYEKLFF. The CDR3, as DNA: TGTGCCAGCAGTTTTTGGACAAAGACTGGGAGTTATGAAAAACTGTTTTTT.